The 26 T cell receptor beta chains below were found in one sample sequenced in a study of a mutant IDH1 vaccine in newly diagnosed glioma. Their antigens remain unidentified. Noted time point: week 35, safety follow-up. In the vaccine, a single dose held 300 ug of the mutant IDH1 20-mer peptide, along with topical imiquimod. Here immunoSEQ multiplex PCR was the method, and the copy in TCRdb shows in-frame clones only, minus some. The sample includes roughly 40,000 clones, approximately 83% of them seen just once. The sequencing used PBMCs, collected from a glioma patient whose treatment included an IDH1 peptide vaccine. The receptor set was obtained from a woman aged 45-60 years with glioma.

This clone was seen a single time. This chain connects TRBV27 to TRBJ2-7, with D possibly being TRBD1 or TRBD2 (5 bases each). The germline CDR1 and CDR2 sequences are MNHEY and SMNVEV (reference sequence). The CDR3 runs to 13 residues. V lost 10 bases to trimming and J lost 5 bases, with 18 bases between them. The CDR3 loop is CATKSWGFDEQYF. CDR3 coding DNA: TGTGCCACCAAATCGTGGGGGTTCGACGAGCAGTACTTC.

The chain recombines TRBV7-2 with TRBJ1-2; 7 bases map to TRBD1. V lost 1 base to trimming and J lost 5 bases; unmatched junction nucleotides: 10. The germline V gene encodes CDR1 SGHTA and CDR2 FQGNSA. The CDR3 is made up of 16 amino acids. CDR3 in DNA: TGTGCCAGCAGCTTAGGACAGGGTGGGTTTTTGTATGGCTACACCTTC. It specifies CASSLGQGGFLYGYTF.

This chain uses TRBV6-5 with TRBJ2-3; TRBD1 agrees at 7 bases. This CDR3 contains 15 residues. V lost 6 bases and J lost 2; bases outside the gene matches: 8. The germline V gene encodes CDR1 MNHEY and CDR2 SVGAGI. This CDR3 reads CASSRDSTFTDTQYF. The CDR3, as DNA: TGTGCCAGCAGCCGGGACAGTACATTCACAGATACGCAGTATTTT.

V and J are TRBV6-1 and TRBJ2-7; the D is unclear. The length of the CDR3 is 14 residues. Germline V gives CDR1 MNHNS, CDR2 SASEGT. V was shortened by 5 bases and J by 5 bases, with 16 bases between the two germline ends. DNA of the CDR3: TGTGCCAGCAGTAAGGACGGTTTTATCAACGAGCAGTACTTC. It encodes CASSKDGFINEQYF.

This chain joins TRBV11-3 and TRBJ2-3, with TRBD1 as a possible D gene (5 bases). This CDR3 is built from 14 residues. Trimming removed 3 bases at V and 0 bases at J, with 7 bases between. Germline values: CDR1 SGHNT, CDR2 YENEEA. CDR3: CASSLTASTDTQYF. CDR3 DNA sequence: TGTGCCAGCAGCTTGACAGCTAGCACAGATACGCAGTATTTT. The full variable domain, completed using reference TRBV11-3 and TRBJ2-3, is EAGVVQSPRYKIIEKKQPVAFWCNPISGHNTLYWYLQNLGQGPELLIRYENEEAVDDSQLPKDRFSAERLKGVDSTLKIQPAELGDSAVYLCASSLTASTDTQYFGPGTRLTVL.

A few counts support this clone. The V call is TRBV7-3, the J call TRBJ2-3, with TRBD1 identical over 8 bases. Germline CDR1 and CDR2: SGHTA and FQGTGA. The CDR3 is 13 amino acids. Trimming at V came to 5 bases and at J to 5 bases, leaving 3 bases not matched to a gene. CDR3 amino acids: CASSPGQGDTQYF. The DNA of the CDR3 is TGTGCCAGCAGCCCTGGACAGGGAGATACGCAGTATTTT.

V usage is TRBV2 and J usage is TRBJ1-1, with 10 bases fitting TRBD1. This CDR3 contains 18 residues. Unmatched junction bases numbered 11, after V lost 4 bases and J lost 0 bases. CDR1 and CDR2 (germline): SNHLY, FYNNEI. The CDR3 nucleotides read TGTGCCAGCAGTGCAATGGGCCGGGACAGGGGCATGAACACTGAAGCTTTCTTT. It codes for CASSAMGRDRGMNTEAFF.

The V gene is TRBV13, the J gene TRBJ2-2; no clear D. Trimming removed 0 bases at V and 6 bases at J, with 5 bases between. The length of the CDR3 is 13 residues. Germline CDR1 and CDR2: PRHDT and FYEKMQ (reference sequence). CDR3 DNA: TGTGCCAGCAGCTTAGGAAATGCCGGGGAGCTGTTTTTT. The encoded protein is CASSLGNAGELFF.

The V and J genes are TRBV29-1 and TRBJ2-2; no clear D. V gave up 7 bases and J gave up 8 bases, with 11 bases separating them. Germline V lookup: CDR1 SQVTM, CDR2 ANQGSEA. The CDR3 length is 11 residues. The CDR3 here is CSGQYSGELFF. For the CDR3, the DNA is TGCAGCGGGCAATATTCGGGGGAGCTGTTTTTT.

The table lists this clone with a few counts. This chain joins TRBV6-4 and TRBJ2-5, with 13 bases fitting TRBD2. The ends lost 0 bases at V and 5 bases at J; junction bases unmatched: 0. Germline V lookup: CDR1 MRHNA, CDR2 SNTAGT. The CDR3 totals 15 residues. For the CDR3, the DNA is TGTGCCAGCAGTGACTCGACTAGCGGGGGGGAGACCCAGTACTTC. Translated, it gives CASSDSTSGGETQYF.

The chain combines TRBV6-6 with TRBJ1-1; possibly TRBD1 for D (6 bases). CDR3 length: 13 residues. Trimming shortened V by 2 bases and J by 5 bases, and 9 bases separated the two germline ends. Per the germline V gene, CDR1 is MNHNY and CDR2 is SVGAGI (reference sequence). Written as DNA, the CDR3 is TGTGCCAGCAGTTACAGGACAGATACTGAAGCTTTCTTT. Amino acid sequence: CASSYRTDTEAFF.

The DNA for the CDR3 is TGTGCCAGCAGCCCCGATGGAGCATACGAGCAGTACTTC. Its protein product is CASSPDGAYEQYF. J is TRBJ2-7 and V is TRBV5-8; no reliable D call. Trimming took off 4 bases at V and 4 bases at J, with 12 bases between the two ends. This CDR3 has 13 amino acids. CDR1 and CDR2 from the germline V gene are SGHTS and YDEGEE.

The chain links TRBV28 to TRBJ2-7, with 9 bases lining up with TRBD1. Germline trimming cut 6 bases from V and 0 bases from J; bases unmatched to any gene: 6. CDR1 is MDHEN, CDR2 SYDVKM, per germline. The CDR3 has 15 amino acids. CDR3 residues: CASSYRGPSSYEQYF. CDR3 DNA sequence: TGTGCCAGCAGCTACAGGGGGCCGAGCTCCTACGAGCAGTACTTC.

This chain connects TRBV6-5 to TRBJ1-3; D gene ambiguous. The CDR3 spans 15 residues. Per the germline V gene, CDR1 is MNHEY and CDR2 is SVGAGI. V was clipped by 2 bases and J by 2 bases, with 10 bases between them. In DNA form, the CDR3 reads TGTGCCAGCAGTTACCCCGGTGGTACTGGAAACACCATATATTTT. Translated, it gives CASSYPGGTGNTIYF.

This clone was picked up one time. This rearrangement joins TRBV29-1 to TRBJ1-2; D is unresolved. V was cut by 3 bases and J by 6 bases, with 11 bases left in between. Per the germline V gene, CDR1 is SQVTM and CDR2 is ANQGSEA. This CDR3 comprises 12 residues. The CDR3 coding sequence is TGCAGCGTTGAGTCTACGAGCGATGGCTACACCTTC. It is translated as CSVESTSDGYTF.

V and J are TRBV7-3 and TRBJ1-1; a weak D match, TRBD1 (6 bases). This CDR3 is 14 amino acids long. The ends were cut back, 2 bases at V and 0 bases at J, with 7 bases in the middle. Looked up from germline, CDR1 is SGHTA and CDR2 is FQGTGA. The CDR3 protein is CASSLGDMNTEAFF. The CDR3 DNA is TGTGCCAGCAGCTTAGGGGACATGAACACTGAAGCTTTCTTT.

The J gene is TRBJ2-7, the V gene TRBV10-2, with TRBD2 matching over 16 bases. Germline trimming cut 8 bases from V and 9 bases from J; bases unmatched to any gene: 10. The CDR3 extends over 15 amino acids. Germline V gene lookup returns CDR1 WSHSY and CDR2 SAAADI. In DNA, the CDR3 is TGCGCCAGCGCCGCCGGGACTAGCGGGGGGGCAGGGCAGTACTTC. The encoded protein is CASAAGTSGGAGQYF.

This chain uses TRBV4-1 with TRBJ1-1; D may be TRBD1 (5 bases). Germline CDR1 is MGHRA and CDR2 is YSYEKL. The CDR3 has 15 residues. Trimming cost V 2 bases and J 5 bases, with 15 bases left between them. As DNA, the CDR3 is TGCGCCAGCAGCCAAACCGGGACGAAGGATACTGAAGCTTTCTTT. It encodes CASSQTGTKDTEAFF.

The V and J genes are TRBV5-1 and TRBJ2-7; 9 bases are a match to TRBD1. Germline CDR1 and CDR2: SGHRS and YFSETQ. V shed 5 bases and J 6 bases; nucleotides not matched to a gene: 12. The CDR3 is 15 amino acids. In DNA form, the CDR3 reads TGCGCCAGCAGATCCGCTGGGACAGGGTCTGGCGAGCAGTACTTC. Its protein product is CASRSAGTGSGEQYF. The whole variable domain, remainder taken from reference TRBV5-1 and TRBJ2-7, is KAGVTQTPRYLIKTRGQQVTLSCSPISGHRSVSWYQQTPGQGLQFLFEYFSETQRNKGNFPGRFSGRQFSNSRSEMNVSTLELGDSALYLCASRSAGTGSGEQYFGPGTRLTVT.

The CDR3 protein is CASSPGTSGGARDTQYF. In nucleotides, the CDR3 is TGTGCCAGCTCACCAGGGACTAGCGGGGGTGCACGAGATACGCAGTATTTT. This chain joins TRBV18 and TRBJ2-3, with TRBD2 identical over 14 bases. CDR1 is KGHSH, CDR2 LQKENI, per germline. This CDR3 spans 17 amino acids. The V segment lost 2 bases and the J segment 5 bases; nucleotides outside the gene matches: 6.

The V gene is TRBV25-1, the J gene TRBJ1-5; TRBD1 aligns across 9 bases. This CDR3 is 16 amino acids long. The V gene's germline CDR1 is MGHDK and CDR2 SYGVNS. Unmatched junction bases numbered 8, after V lost 2 bases and J lost 6 bases. CDR3 bases: TGTGCCAGCAGTGAAGGAGGGACAGGGCCGGGTCAGCCCCAGCATTTT. It encodes CASSEGGTGPGQPQHF. Together with reference TRBV25-1 and TRBJ1-5, the CDR3 gives the full variable domain: EADIYQTPRYLVIGTGKKITLECSQTMGHDKMYWYQQDPGMELHLIHYSYGVNSTEKGDLSSESTVSRIRTEHFPLTLESARPSHTSQYLCASSEGGTGPGQPQHFGDGTRLSIL.

The CDR3 sequence: CASSSQGWAFF. CDR3 in DNA: TGTGCCAGCAGCTCACAGGGGTGGGCTTTCTTT. The gene calls are TRBV6-5 and TRBJ1-1, with TRBD1 matching 7 bases. In germline, CDR1 is MNHEY, CDR2 SVGAGI. The V segment lost 6 bases and the J segment 11 bases; nucleotides outside the gene matches: 6. The CDR3 is 11 amino acids.

This chain uses TRBV7-9 with TRBJ2-4; weak D call: TRBD2 (6 bases). This CDR3 is built from 14 residues. Trimming pared 5 bases from V and 5 bases from J, leaving 13 bases between. CDR1 and CDR2 (germline): SEHNR, FQNEAQ (reference sequence). The CDR3 DNA reads TGTGCCAGCAGCGGCACTTGGGAGGAAAACATTCAGTACTTC. It encodes CASSGTWEENIQYF.

This clone appeared once. The rearrangement joins TRBV9 to TRBJ2-3, with D perhaps matching TRBD1 or TRBD2 (6 bases each). The CDR3 is 17 residues long. Deletions cut 2 bases from V and 0 bases from J, with 16 bases between. Germline CDR1 is SGDLS and CDR2 is YYNGEE. Written as DNA, the CDR3 is TGTGCCAGCAGCGTGGAGGGGGTGCCCTACAGCACAGATACGCAGTATTTT. It is translated as CASSVEGVPYSTDTQYF.

The CDR3 nucleotides are TGTGCCAGCAGAAGGGGGTACAATGAGCAGTTCTTC. Encoded protein: CASRRGYNEQFF. The chain couples TRBV7-2 to TRBJ2-1; D possibly corresponds to TRBD1 (6 bases). Germline V gene data show CDR1 as SGHTA and CDR2 as FQGNSA. CDR3 length: 12 amino acids. The V gene lost 6 bases and the J gene lost 4 bases, with 7 bases spanning the gap.

The J gene is TRBJ2-5, the V gene TRBV6-1; D unresolved. The germline V gene has CDR1 MNHNS and CDR2 SASEGT. V dropped 4 bases and J dropped 4 bases, with 4 bases sitting between them. The CDR3 runs to 11 residues. The DNA of the CDR3 is TGTGCCAGCAGTGGCGGAGAGACCCAGTACTTC. Protein: CASSGGETQYF.